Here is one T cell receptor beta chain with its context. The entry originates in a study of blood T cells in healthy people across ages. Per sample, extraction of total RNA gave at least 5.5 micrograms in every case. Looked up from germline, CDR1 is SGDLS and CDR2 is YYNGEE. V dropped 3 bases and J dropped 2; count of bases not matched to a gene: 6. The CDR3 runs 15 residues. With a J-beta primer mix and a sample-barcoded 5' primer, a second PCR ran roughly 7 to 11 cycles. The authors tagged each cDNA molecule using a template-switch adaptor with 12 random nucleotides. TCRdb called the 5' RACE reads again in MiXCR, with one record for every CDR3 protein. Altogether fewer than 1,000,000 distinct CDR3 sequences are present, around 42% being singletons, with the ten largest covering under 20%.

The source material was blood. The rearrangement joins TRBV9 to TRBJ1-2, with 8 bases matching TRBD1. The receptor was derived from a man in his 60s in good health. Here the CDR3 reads CASSETGDPNYGYTF. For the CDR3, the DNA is TGTGCCAGCAGCGAGACAGGGGACCCCAACTATGGCTACACCTTC.